This T cell receptor beta chain was captured in a study of Ad26.COV2.S vaccination and SARS-CoV-2 variants. Treatment in this sample: around 19 received Ad26.COV2.S at low or high dose, single or two shots; roughly five received placebo; per-sample allocation not given. Following the first vaccine or placebo injection, samples were taken on day 63. TCRdb keeps only in-frame clones here, not all; method: immunoSEQ multiplex PCR. The sample gives 440,000 or so clones, about 90% of which show up once; about 4.5% is in the top ten. Note on this clone: Additional DNA sequences in this sample encode the identical CDR3.

CDR3 size: 15 residues. Germline lookup yields CDR1 SGHTA and CDR2 FQGTGA. Germline trimming cut 2 bases from V and 1 base from J; bases unmatched to any gene: 2. This receptor was obtained from a person between 18 and 65 years old who received the Ad26.COV2.S COVID-19 vaccine or a placebo. This chain uses TRBV7-3 with TRBJ2-3, with 8 bases fitting TRBD2. This sample comprised peripheral blood, obtained in a trial of Ad26.COV2.S vaccine versus placebo. CDR3 sequence (DNA): TGTGCCAGCAGCTTAGGACTAGCAGGCACAGATACGCAGTATTTT. Amino acids: CASSLGLAGTDTQYF.